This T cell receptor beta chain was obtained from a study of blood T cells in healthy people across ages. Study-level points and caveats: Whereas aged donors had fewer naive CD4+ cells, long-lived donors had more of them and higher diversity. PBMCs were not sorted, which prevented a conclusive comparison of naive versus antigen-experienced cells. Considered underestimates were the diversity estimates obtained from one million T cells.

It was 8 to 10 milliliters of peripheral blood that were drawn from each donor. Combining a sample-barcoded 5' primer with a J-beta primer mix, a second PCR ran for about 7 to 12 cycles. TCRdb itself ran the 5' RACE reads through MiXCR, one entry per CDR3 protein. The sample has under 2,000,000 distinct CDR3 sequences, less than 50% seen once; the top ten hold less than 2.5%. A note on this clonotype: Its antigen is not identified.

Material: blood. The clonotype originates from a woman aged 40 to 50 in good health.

The CDR3 region is CASSLQGNLYNEQFF. CDR3 nucleotide sequence: TGCGCCAGCAGCTTGCAGGGAAATTTGTACAATGAGCAGTTCTTC. The V call is TRBV5-1, the J call TRBJ2-1, with D possibly being TRBD1 (5 bases). Germline V CDR1 and CDR2: SGHRS, YFSETQ. The CDR3 is 15 amino acids. V lost 1 base, J lost 4 bases, and 12 bases lay in between.